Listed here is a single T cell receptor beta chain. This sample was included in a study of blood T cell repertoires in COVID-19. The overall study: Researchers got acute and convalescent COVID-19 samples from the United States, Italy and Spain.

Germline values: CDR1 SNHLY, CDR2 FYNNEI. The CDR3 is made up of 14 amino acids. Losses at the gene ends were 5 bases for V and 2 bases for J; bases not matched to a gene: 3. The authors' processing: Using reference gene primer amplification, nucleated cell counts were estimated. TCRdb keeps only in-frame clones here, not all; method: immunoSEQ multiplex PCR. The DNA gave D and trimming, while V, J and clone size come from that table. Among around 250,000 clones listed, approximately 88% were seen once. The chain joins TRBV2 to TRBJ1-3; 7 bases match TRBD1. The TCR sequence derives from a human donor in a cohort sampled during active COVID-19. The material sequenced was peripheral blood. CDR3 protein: CASSLQGTGNTIYF. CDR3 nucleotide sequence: TGTGCCAGCAGTTTACAGGGGACTGGAAACACCATATATTTT.